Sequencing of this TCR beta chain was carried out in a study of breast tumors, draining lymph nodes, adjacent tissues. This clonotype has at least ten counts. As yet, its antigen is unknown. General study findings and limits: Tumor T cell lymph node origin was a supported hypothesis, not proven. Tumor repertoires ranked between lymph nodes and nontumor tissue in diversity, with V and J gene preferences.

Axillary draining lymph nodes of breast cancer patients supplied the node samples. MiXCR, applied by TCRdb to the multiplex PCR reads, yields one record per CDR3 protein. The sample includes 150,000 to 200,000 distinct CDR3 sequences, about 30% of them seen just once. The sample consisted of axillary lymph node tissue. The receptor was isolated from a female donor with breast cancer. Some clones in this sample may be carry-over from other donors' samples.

CDR3 sequence reads: CASSGGGRSFGANVLTF. CDR3 nucleotides: TGTGCCAGCAGTGGGGGGGGTAGGTCTTTCGGGGCCAACGTCCTGACTTTC. The chain joins TRBV2 to TRBJ2-6, with 7 bases identical to TRBD2. The CDR3 contains 17 residues. CDR1 and CDR2 (germline): SNHLY, FYNNEI. After removal of 4 bases from V and 4 bases from J, the junction contained 10 bases not matched to a gene.